This TCR beta chain was sequenced during a study of T cell repertoires in cytomegalovirus infection. Across the study: Matching HLA type and CMV infection were both indicated by public TCR beta signatures. General study points: Carriers of CMV plus the relevant HLA were identified by cumulative public TCR beta family frequency. Across the ex vivo response, the dominant clonotypes were HLA-C-restricted CMV-specific TCR beta clonotypes.

TCRdb independently ran MiXCR on the reads; one entry per CDR3 protein. Of 160,000 or so distinct CDR3 sequences in the sample, around 22% were seen once. The CDR3 contains 16 residues. Germline values: CDR1 MNHEY, CDR2 SMNVEV (reference sequence). Trimming took 2 bases from V and 0 from J, leaving 12 bases between them. As regards this clonotype: The target antigen is unknown.

This TCR was recovered from a human donor in good health (CMV status not recorded). Some clones in this sample may be carry-over from other donors' samples. The V call is TRBV27, the J call TRBJ2-3, with a weak D call TRBD1 (7 bases). Sequencing was performed on PBMCs. CDR3 in amino acids: CASSLLRGVSTDTQYF. DNA for the CDR3: TGTGCCAGCAGTTTACTCAGGGGGGTTAGCACAGATACGCAGTATTTT.